Listed below are T cell receptor beta chains from one sample, sequenced in a study of shared clonotypes between healthy human individuals. Profiled with immunoSEQ multiplex PCR; TCRdb holds only in-frame clones, not every one. This table holds roughly 700,000 clones, around 72% found once. The sequenced material came from memory CD4+ T cells sorted from blood. These receptors were collected from a woman in her twenties or thirties in good health. CDR3s include the opening cysteine and the closing phenylalanine or tryptophan. The D gene is left open where the match is weak. Rows may omit the clone size; those that give it use once, few, many or a size class.

abundance	v_gene	j_gene	d_gene	CDR3aa	CDR3nt
.	TRBV5-6	TRBJ2-1	.	CASSLGQYNEQFF	TGTGCCAGCAGCTTAGGACAGTACAATGAGCAGTTCTTC
.	TRBV27	TRBJ1-5	TRBD1	CASSLSTGQGQPQHF	TGTGCCAGCAGTTTATCGACAGGACAGGGACAGCCCCAGCATTTT
.	TRBV13	TRBJ2-7	.	CASTRLGEQYF	TGTGCCAGCACTAGGCTTGGGGAGCAGTACTTC
.	TRBV25-1	TRBJ2-7	TRBD2	CASSDWNSGSYEQYF	TGTGCCAGCAGTGATTGGAATAGCGGGAGCTACGAGCAGTACTTC
.	TRBV5-1	TRBJ2-7	TRBD2	CASSLDSLAGAYEQYF	TGCGCCAGCAGCTTGGATTCGCTAGCGGGAGCCTACGAGCAGTACTTC
.	TRBV2	TRBJ1-2	.	CASSGRGSNYGYTF	TGTGCCAGCAGTGGCAGGGGATCTAACTATGGCTACACCTTC
.	TRBV11-2	TRBJ1-4	.	CASSSRRGRNYEKLFF	TGTGCCAGCAGCTCTAGGAGGGGACGGAACTATGAAAAACTGTTTTTT
.	TRBV5-1	TRBJ1-1	TRBD1	CASRGQGTNTEAFF	TGCGCCAGCAGGGGACAGGGAACGAACACTGAAGCTTTCTTT
.	TRBV10-3	TRBJ1-2	.	CAISESGLNYGYTF	TGTGCCATCAGTGAGTCGGGCCTTAACTATGGCTACACCTTC
.	TRBV9	TRBJ2-2	.	CASSVVGTGELFF	TGTGCCAGCAGCGTAGTGGGGACCGGGGAGCTGTTTTTT
.	TRBV7-2	TRBJ2-1	TRBD2	CASSFSGRTNNEQFF	TGTGCCAGCAGCTTTAGCGGGAGGACCAACAATGAGCAGTTCTTC
.	TRBV19	TRBJ1-4	.	CASNREYDEKLFF	TGTGCCAGTAACAGGGAGTATGATGAAAAACTGTTTTTT
.	TRBV6-5	TRBJ2-7	.	CASSEGQGGPEQYF	TGTGCCAGCAGTGAAGGGCAGGGGGGACCCGAGCAGTACTTC
few	TRBV27	TRBJ2-5	.	CASRKGGGRQETQYF	TGTGCCAGCAGAAAAGGAGGCGGTAGGCAAGAGACCCAGTACTTC
.	TRBV9	TRBJ2-5	.	CASSVSVGTMIDQETQYF	TGTGCCAGCAGCGTGTCTGTCGGGACAATGATAGACCAAGAGACCCAGTACTTC
.	TRBV11-2	TRBJ2-1	.	CASSSSLGSSYNEQFF	TGTGCCAGCAGTTCATCCCTTGGGAGCTCCTACAATGAGCAGTTCTTC
.	TRBV18	TRBJ1-4	TRBD1	CASSLDRAVGEKLFF	TGTGCCAGCTCCCTGGACAGGGCGGTCGGTGAAAAACTGTTTTTT
.	TRBV25-1	TRBJ2-7	TRBD1	CASSQGGPRGEQYF	TGTGCCAGCAGTCAAGGGGGCCCCCGGGGCGAGCAGTACTTC
.	TRBV5-8	TRBJ2-7	TRBD1	CASSSPRQGGYEQYF	TGTGCCAGCAGCTCGCCCCGACAGGGGGGCTACGAGCAGTACTTC
.	TRBV27	TRBJ1-3	TRBD1	CASSSWDRGGSGNTIYF	TGTGCCAGCAGTTCCTGGGACAGGGGAGGCTCTGGAAACACCATATATTTT
.	TRBV19	TRBJ1-2	.	CASSRSRDYGYTF	TGTGCCAGTAGTAGGTCCAGGGACTATGGCTACACCTTC
.	TRBV6-1	TRBJ1-5	.	CASSEGLQAAQPQHF	TGTGCCAGCAGTGAAGGGTTACAGGCAGCTCAGCCCCAGCATTTT
.	TRBV5-1	TRBJ2-3	.	CASSPGERGNTQYF	TGCGCCAGCAGCCCAGGGGAAAGGGGAAATACGCAGTATTTT
.	TRBV25-1	TRBJ1-1	.	CASSEYGEGNTEAFF	TGTGCCAGCAGTGAATATGGAGAGGGGAACACTGAAGCTTTCTTT
.	TRBV28	TRBJ1-3	.	CASSPQQGRRNTIYF	TGTGCCAGCAGCCCCCAACAGGGCCGTAGAAACACCATATATTTT
.	TRBV11-2	TRBJ2-7	TRBD1	CASSLGVGAGGSYEQYF	TGTGCCAGCAGCTTAGGGGTTGGGGCAGGGGGCTCCTACGAGCAGTACTTC
once	TRBV5-1	TRBJ2-7	TRBD1	CASSRGQGPWGQYF	TGCGCCAGCAGCCGGGGACAGGGGCCGTGGGGGCAGTACTTC
.	TRBV7-8	TRBJ1-2	.	CASSLAQGLYGYTF	TGTGCCAGCAGCTTAGCACAGGGCTTATATGGCTACACCTTC
.	TRBV11-3	TRBJ2-4	.	CASSPELPRGNIQYF	TGTGCCAGCAGCCCGGAACTCCCTCGGGGAAACATTCAGTACTTC
.	TRBV5-1	TRBJ1-6	.	CASSPLGQSPLHF	TGCGCCAGCAGTCCCCTCGGGCAATCACCCCTCCACTTT
.	TRBV11-2	TRBJ2-1	TRBD1	CASSDIRDRARGEQFF	TGTGCCAGCAGTGATATTCGGGACAGGGCGCGCGGGGAGCAGTTCTTC
.	TRBV29-1	TRBJ1-2	.	CSVARQNDYGYTF	TGCAGCGTTGCACGACAGAACGACTATGGCTACACCTTC
.	TRBV4-1	TRBJ1-4	.	CASSPGNPATNEKLFF	TGCGCCAGCAGCCCTGGCAATCCCGCAACTAATGAAAAACTGTTTTTT
once	TRBV29-1	TRBJ2-5	TRBD1	CSALPGQQQETQYF	TGCAGCGCACTACCGGGACAGCAGCAAGAGACCCAGTACTTC
.	TRBV28	TRBJ1-1	.	CASSPYSGNTEAFF	TGTGCCAGCAGTCCCTATTCCGGGAACACTGAAGCTTTCTTT
.	TRBV7-8	TRBJ2-7	TRBD2	CASSTGLAGDEQYF	TGTGCCAGCAGCACGGGACTAGCGGGAGACGAGCAGTACTTC
.	TRBV28	TRBJ1-1	TRBD1	CASRGDRANTEAFF	TGTGCCAGCAGGGGGGACAGGGCTAACACTGAAGCTTTCTTT
few	TRBV18	TRBJ2-7	TRBD2	CASSPVTAGGPTGGEQYF	TGTGCCAGCTCACCTGTGACAGCGGGAGGTCCGACTGGTGGCGAGCAGTACTTC
.	TRBV4-2	TRBJ2-4	TRBD2	CASSQGLAGQGDIQYF	TGTGCCAGCAGCCAAGGGTTAGCGGGTCAAGGAGACATTCAGTACTTC
few	TRBV2	TRBJ1-4	.	CASSRDGTTNEKLFF	TGTGCCAGCAGTCGGGACGGCACAACTAATGAAAAACTGTTTTTT
.	TRBV27	TRBJ2-5	TRBD1	CASRPTGGETQYF	TGTGCCAGCAGGCCCACAGGGGGGGAGACCCAGTACTTC
.	TRBV2	TRBJ1-4	.	CASSAEGGEKLFF	TGTGCCAGCAGTGCGGAGGGGGGGGAAAAACTGTTTTTT
.	TRBV4-1	TRBJ2-7	TRBD1	CASSQVGTGKDEQYF	TGCGCCAGCAGCCAAGTCGGGACAGGGAAGGACGAGCAGTACTTC
.	TRBV28	TRBJ2-7	TRBD1	CASSPGGQLSYEQYF	TGTGCCAGCAGTCCTGGGGGACAGCTCTCCTACGAGCAGTACTTC
.	TRBV27	TRBJ1-5	TRBD1	CASSFYGTGKTGNQPQHF	TGTGCCAGCAGTTTTTACGGGACAGGGAAAACAGGCAATCAGCCCCAGCATTTT
few	TRBV28	TRBJ1-2	.	CASSYEDYGYTF	TGTGCCAGCAGTTACGAGGACTATGGCTACACCTTC
.	TRBV28	TRBJ2-5	.	CASSLGVYQETQYF	TGTGCCAGCAGTTTAGGGGTGTACCAAGAGACCCAGTACTTC